This T cell receptor beta chain was recovered during a study of cytomegalovirus exposure and HLA in healthy donors. Donors were ostensibly healthy at sampling, although undocumented immune exposures were probable. This clone was observed a handful of times. The CDR3 consists of 16 residues. With 60 Vbeta and 13 Jbeta primers, the PCR was carried out. Profiling relied on immunoSEQ multiplex PCR, and the TCRdb table lists in-frame clones only, not all of them. In the table there are 35,000 to 45,000 clones, around 69% of which are singletons. The sequence was obtained from a woman aged 25-40 years in good health and CMV-seropositive. The chain links TRBV21-1 to TRBJ2-1; no check of the table's D call, TRBD1, against the DNA was made. TRBV21-1 is noted as a pseudogene. The specimen sequenced was PBMCs. The CDR3 here is CASSKAGTGLENEQFF. In nucleotides, the CDR3 is TGTGCCAGCAGCAAAGCGGGGACAGGGCTTGAAAATGAGCAGTTCTTC.